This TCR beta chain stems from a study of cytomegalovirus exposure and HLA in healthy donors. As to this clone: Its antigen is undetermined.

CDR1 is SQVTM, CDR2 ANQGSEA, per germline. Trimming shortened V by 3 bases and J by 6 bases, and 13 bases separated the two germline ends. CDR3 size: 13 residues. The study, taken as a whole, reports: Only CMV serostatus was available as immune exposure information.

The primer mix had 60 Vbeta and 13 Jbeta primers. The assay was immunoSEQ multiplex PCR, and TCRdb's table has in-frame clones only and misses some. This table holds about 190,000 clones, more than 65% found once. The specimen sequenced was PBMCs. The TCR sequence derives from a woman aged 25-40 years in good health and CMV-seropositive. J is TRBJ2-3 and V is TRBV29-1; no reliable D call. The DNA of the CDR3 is TGCAGCGTTGACTCTTGGGCTGCCGATACGCAGTATTTT. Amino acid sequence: CSVDSWAADTQYF.